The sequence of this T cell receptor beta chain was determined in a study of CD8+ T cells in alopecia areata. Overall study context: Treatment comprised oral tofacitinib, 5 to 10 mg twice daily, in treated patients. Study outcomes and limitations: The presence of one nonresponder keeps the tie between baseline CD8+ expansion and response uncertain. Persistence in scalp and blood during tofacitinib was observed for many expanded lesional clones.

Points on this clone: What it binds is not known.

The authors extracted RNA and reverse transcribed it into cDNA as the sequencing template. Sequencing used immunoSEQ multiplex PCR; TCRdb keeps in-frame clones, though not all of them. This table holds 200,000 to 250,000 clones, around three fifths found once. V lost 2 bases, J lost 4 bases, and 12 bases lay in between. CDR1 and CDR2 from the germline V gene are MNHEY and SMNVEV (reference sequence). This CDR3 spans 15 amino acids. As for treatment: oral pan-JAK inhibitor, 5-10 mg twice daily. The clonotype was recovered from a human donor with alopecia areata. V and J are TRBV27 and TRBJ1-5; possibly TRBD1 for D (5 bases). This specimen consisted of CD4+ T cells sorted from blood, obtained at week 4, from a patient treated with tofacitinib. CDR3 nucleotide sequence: TGTGCCAGCAGTTTAGGGGGGTTCACTAATCAGCCCCAGCATTTT. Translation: CASSLGGFTNQPQHF.